This T cell receptor beta chain was captured in a study of cytomegalovirus exposure and HLA in healthy donors. Germline V gene lookup returns CDR1 MDHEN and CDR2 SYDVKM. The V gene end was trimmed by 7 bases and the J gene end by 5 bases; junction bases not matched to a gene: 10. This CDR3 region has 15 residues. PCR used 60 Vbeta primers and 13 Jbeta primers. Method: immunoSEQ multiplex PCR; TCRdb's copy keeps in-frame clones and lacks some. The sample yields 200,000 or so clones, roughly 80% seen once. The sample consisted of PBMCs. This receptor was identified in a woman between 45 and 60 years old in good health and CMV-seropositive. The chain links TRBV28 to TRBJ1-4, with 7 positions matching TRBD1. CDR3 protein: CASTLGGQPNEKLFF. CDR3 bases: TGTGCCAGCACCCTCGGGGGACAGCCAAATGAAAAACTGTTTTTT.